This TCR beta chain was recorded in a study of blood T cell repertoires in COVID-19 (dated by TCRdb to about 2020). The study in broad terms: The collaborator samples originated in the United States, Italy and Spain and spanned the acute and convalescent phases of COVID-19. The samples were drawn from the first 160 participants of the ongoing ImmuneRACE study and from 1,254 subjects provided by 6 global collaborators. The prospective study material was composed of cDNA or gDNA derived from T cells, B-cell-depleted T cells, or PBMCs. The repertoires were released in a freely available public database intended as a resource for research on the immune response to SARS-CoV-2. The sample metadata nearly always contained a de-identified subject ID, COVID-19 status, age in years and sex. The dataset comprised deeply sampled blood TCRbeta repertoires from subjects exposed to, actively infected with, or recovered from COVID-19. Where available, HLA class I and class II types were taken from metadata supplied by the sample provider and were not determined by assay-based typing.

TCRbeta CDR3 regions were amplified from genomic DNA using the immunoSEQ Assay, a bias-controlled multiplex PCR. In the source study's methods: Within the assay, amplification of reference gene primers was used to estimate how many nucleated cells each sample contained. To quantify the absolute abundance of each unique TCRbeta CDR3 rearrangement, sequence reads were collapsed and filtered. For each sample, productive Simpson clonality was calculated as the square root of Simpson's diversity index over productive rearrangements. In its TCRdb copy, this immuneACCESS table keeps in-frame sequences only and misses some clones. Where compared with another copy, unresolved V genes explain less than half of these, and the others have no known cause. V and J calls and clone size follow that table, whereas D and trimming were derived from the DNA. This sample lists roughly 430,000 clones; 88% were detected once. 2% to 2.5% of the sample comes from the top ten.

The paper as a whole reports these results and caveats: The quantity of clinical and demographic metadata differed by source and by participant and was supplied without curation.

Participants in the prospective study were enrolled through a virtual design, were aged 18 to 89 years, and lived in about 25 United States geographic areas. To assign participants to cohorts, the prospective study relied on clinical history that participants themselves reported in a screening survey and a study questionnaire. In the prospective study, whole blood, serum and a nasopharyngeal or oropharyngeal swab were collected from each participant by mobile phlebotomists. Prospective study participants could optionally give additional blood draws and questionnaires over an approximately 2-month period. Before DNA extraction, blood samples from the prospective study were shipped at room temperature or frozen. Points on this clone: What antigen it recognizes has not been identified. The record has no base qualities; no much larger clone is one base away. Other DNA sequences of this sample code for an identical CDR3.

This TCR was recovered from a woman aged 40 to 55 with acute COVID-19. The sequenced sample consisted of PBMCs or T cells enriched from blood (not recorded which).

This receptor carries the CDR3 CASSFSVNTEAFF. The DNA reads as follows: TGTGCCAGCAGCTTTTCGGTTAACACTGAAGCTTTCTTT. The chain is assembled from TRBV11-3 and TRBJ1-1; no D gene is confidently identified. Measured from the cysteine to the phenylalanine, the CDR3 is 13 residues long. Only the CDR3 DNA is retained, 39 bases long and in frame from the first base. The germline V gene encodes CDR1 SGHNT and CDR2 YENEEA. A distance of 7 bases separates the germline ends of V and J, which lose 3 bases and 2 bases respectively.